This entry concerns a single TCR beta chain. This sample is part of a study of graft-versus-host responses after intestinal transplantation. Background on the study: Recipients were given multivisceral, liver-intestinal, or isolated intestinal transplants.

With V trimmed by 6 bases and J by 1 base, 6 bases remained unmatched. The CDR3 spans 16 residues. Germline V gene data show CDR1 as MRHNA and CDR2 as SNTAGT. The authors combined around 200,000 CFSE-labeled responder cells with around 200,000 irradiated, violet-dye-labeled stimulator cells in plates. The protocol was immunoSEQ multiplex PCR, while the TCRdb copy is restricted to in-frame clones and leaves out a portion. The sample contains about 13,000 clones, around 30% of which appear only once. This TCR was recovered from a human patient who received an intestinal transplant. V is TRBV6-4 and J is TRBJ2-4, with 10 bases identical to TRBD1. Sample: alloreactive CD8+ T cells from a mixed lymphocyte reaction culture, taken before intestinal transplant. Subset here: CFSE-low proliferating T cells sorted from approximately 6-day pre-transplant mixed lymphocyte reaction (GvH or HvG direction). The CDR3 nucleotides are TGTGCCAGCAGCACGGGACAGGGGAAGGCCAAAAACATTCAGTACTTC. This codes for CASSTGQGKAKNIQYF.